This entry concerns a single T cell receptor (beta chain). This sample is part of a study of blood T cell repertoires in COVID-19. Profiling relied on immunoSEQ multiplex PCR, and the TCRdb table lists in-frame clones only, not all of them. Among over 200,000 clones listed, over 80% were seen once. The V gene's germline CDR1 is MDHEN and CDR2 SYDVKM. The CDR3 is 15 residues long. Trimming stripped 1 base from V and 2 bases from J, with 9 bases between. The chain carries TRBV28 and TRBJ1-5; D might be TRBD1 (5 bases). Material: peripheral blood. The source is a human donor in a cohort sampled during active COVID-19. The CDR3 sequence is CASSLYGGGNQPQHF. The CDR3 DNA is TGTGCCAGCAGTTTATACGGGGGAGGCAATCAGCCCCAGCATTTT.